This TCR beta chain is from a study of blood T cell repertoires in COVID-19 (dated by TCRdb to the early 2020s). In the study overall: Collaborator samples came from the United States, Italy and Spain and covered acute and convalescent phases of COVID-19. The prospective study material was composed of cDNA or gDNA derived from T cells, B-cell-depleted T cells, or PBMCs. The dataset comprised deeply sampled blood TCRbeta repertoires from subjects exposed to, actively infected with, or recovered from COVID-19. The repertoires were released in a freely available public database meant as a resource for research on the immune response to SARS-CoV-2. Samples were obtained from the ongoing ImmuneRACE study (first 160 participants) and from 1,254 subjects provided by 6 global collaborators. Sample metadata almost always included a de-identified subject ID, COVID-19 status, age in years and sex. Where available, HLA class I and class II types were taken from metadata supplied by the sample provider and were not determined by assay-based typing.

The immunoSEQ Assay, a bias-controlled multiplex PCR, was used to amplify TCRbeta CDR3 regions from genomic DNA. Regarding the original processing steps: Nucleated cell counts per sample were estimated from amplification of reference gene primers within the assay. To quantify the absolute abundance of each unique TCRbeta CDR3 rearrangement, sequence reads were collapsed and filtered. Productive Simpson clonality was computed per sample as the square root of Simpson's diversity index over productive rearrangements. Not all clones reach the TCRdb copy of this immuneACCESS table, which keeps in-frame sequences only. Checked studies attribute under half of the gap to unresolved V genes and leave the rest unexplained. V and J calls and clone size are copied from that table; D and trimming were computed from the DNA. The sample table records over 250,000 clones; about 88% of these occur just once. 3% of the sample comes from the top ten.

Broad study findings and their caveats: Clinical and demographic metadata were provided uncurated, with the amount varying by source and participant.

CDR1 and CDR2 are drawn from the germline V gene: SGHDT, YYEEEE. There are 11 amino acids in the CDR3, from cysteine to phenylalanine inclusive. Only the CDR3 DNA stays, 33 bases, in frame from base 1. The junction shows trimming of 4 bases on V and 10 bases on J, and the gene matches do not reach 4 bases of it. In the prospective study, participants were about 18 to 95 years old, resided in approximately 22 geographic areas of the United States, and were enrolled through a virtual design. To assign participants to cohorts, the prospective study relied on clinical history that participants themselves reported in a screening survey and a study questionnaire. Recovered participants in ImmuneRACE Cohort 3 were defined by two consecutive negative NP/OP PCR tests, clearance by a healthcare professional, or resolution of symptoms. Mobile phlebotomists in the prospective study collected whole blood, serum and a nasopharyngeal or oropharyngeal swab from every participant. Prospective study participants could optionally give additional blood draws and questionnaires over a 2-month period. Blood samples from the prospective study were shipped frozen or at room temperature prior to DNA extraction.

About this clone: Its specific antigen is unknown. No qualities accompany the bases; no much larger clone lies one base away.

This receptor was taken from a woman aged 50 to 60 who had recovered from COVID-19. This receptor chain uses TRBV5-6 and TRBJ2-5; TRBD1 fits 7 bases in the junction. Sample: PBMCs or T cells enriched from blood (not recorded which). The DNA reads as follows: TGTGCCAGCAGCATAGGGACAGACCAGTACTTC. It encodes CASSIGTDQYF. Joined to the reference TRBV5-6 and TRBJ2-5 proteins, this CDR3 gives the full variable domain: DAGVTQSPTHLIKTRGQQVTLRCSPKSGHDTVSWYQQALGQGPQFIFQYYEEEERQRGNFPDRFSGHQFPNYSSELNVNALLLGDSALYLCASSIGTDQYFGPGTRLLVL.